A selection of T cell receptor beta chains follows, all from one sample in a study of Graves' ophthalmopathy and Graves' hyperthyroidism. TCRdb reanalysed the multiplex PCR reads using MiXCR and keeps one entry per CDR3 protein. The sample yields 650,000 to 800,000 distinct CDR3 sequences, about two fifths seen once. Material for sequencing was peripheral blood. These receptors originate from an adult man with Graves' ophthalmopathy. Each CDR3 is given with its conserved first and last residue. D genes are given only for firm matches. Rows may omit the clone size; those that give it use once, few, many or a size class.

V,J,size,D,CDR3,DNA
TRBV10-2,TRBJ1-3,-,TRBD1,CASSEEGQGTRNTIYF,TGCGCCAGCAGTGAGGAGGGACAGGGGACGCGAAACACCATATATTTT
TRBV5-1,TRBJ2-7,many,TRBD2,CASSLAPSGGWDEQYF,TGCGCCAGCAGCTTGGCACCCAGCGGGGGTTGGGACGAGCAGTACTTC
TRBV4-1,TRBJ1-2,many,-,CASSQDKGARTYGYTF,TGCGCCAGCAGCCAAGATAAAGGGGCCAGGACGTATGGCTACACCTTC
TRBV4-2,TRBJ2-5,few,-,CASRGQSQETQYF,TGTGCCAGCAGAGGCCAGAGTCAAGAGACCCAGTACTTC
TRBV9,TRBJ1-1,-,TRBD1,CASSAPGGLGTEAFF,TGTGCCAGCAGCGCCCCAGGGGGGCTCGGCACTGAAGCTTTCTTT
TRBV7-8,TRBJ2-5,-,TRBD2,CASRPTSGGEETQYF,TGTGCCAGCAGACCCACTAGCGGGGGGGAGGAGACCCAGTACTTC
TRBV7-2,TRBJ2-7,many,-,CASTVGTGTSYEQYF,TGTGCCAGCACCGTTGGGACCGGGACTTCCTACGAGCAGTACTTC
TRBV24-1,TRBJ1-3,many,-,CATSASRPGPGNTIYF,TGTGCCACCAGTGCCTCACGGCCGGGGCCTGGAAACACCATATATTTT
TRBV10-3,TRBJ2-2,once,TRBD1,CASGHHPGQGSGELFF,TGTGCCAGCGGGCACCACCCGGGACAGGGGTCCGGGGAGCTGTTTTTT
TRBV7-2,TRBJ2-2,-,-,CASSLGGENTGELFF,TGTGCCAGCAGCTTAGGGGGGGAGAACACCGGGGAGCTGTTTTTT
TRBV7-2,TRBJ1-6,many,TRBD1,CASSLEGTGLSPLHF,TGTGCCAGCAGCTTAGAGGGGACAGGGCTTTCACCCCTCCACTTT
TRBV2,TRBJ1-3,many,-,CASRGNTIYF,TGTGCCAGCAGGGGAAACACCATATATTTT
TRBV6-5,TRBJ2-5,-,-,CASSYSLKGTQYF,TGTGCCAGCAGTTACTCTTTAAAGGGGACCCAGTACTTC
TRBV7-9,TRBJ2-5,many,-,CASSNNVQGSQETQYF,TGTGCCAGCAGCAATAACGTCCAGGGCAGCCAAGAGACCCAGTACTTC
TRBV10-3,TRBJ2-7,many,TRBD2,CAIRAGVGLEQYF,TGTGCCATCAGAGCGGGAGTGGGGCTCGAGCAGTACTTC
TRBV19,TRBJ1-5,many,-,CASSTRHDSNQPQHF,TGTGCCAGTAGTACGCGACACGATAGCAATCAGCCCCAGCATTTT
TRBV7-6,TRBJ2-3,once,-,CASSLGQRVRTDTQYF,TGTGCCAGCAGCCTTGGCCAGCGGGTCAGAACAGATACGCAGTATTTT
TRBV12-3/TRBV12-4,TRBJ1-4,many,-,CASSLWQATNEKLFF,TGTGCCAGCAGTTTATGGCAGGCAACTAATGAAAAACTGTTTTTT
TRBV25-1,TRBJ1-3,few,-,CASSEYQGIGNTIYF,TGTGCCAGCAGTGAATACCAGGGGATTGGAAACACCATATATTTT
TRBV7-9,TRBJ1-4,-,-,CASSAYGDQEKLFF,TGTGCCAGCAGCGCTTACGGGGATCAGGAAAAACTGTTTTTT
TRBV19,TRBJ2-2,many,-,CASSIRRNTGELFF,TGTGCCAGTAGTATAAGGCGTAACACCGGGGAGCTGTTTTTT
TRBV9,TRBJ2-7,many,TRBD1,CASSSGATGLYEQYF,TGTGCCAGCTCCTCAGGAGCGACAGGGCTTTACGAGCAGTACTTC
TRBV7-9,TRBJ1-1,-,-,CASSLGRPGLVTEAFF,TGTGCCAGCAGCTTGGGCCGGCCTGGGTTGGTCACTGAAGCTTTCTTT
TRBV25-1,TRBJ2-2,-,TRBD1,CASRRTGGNTGELFF,TGTGCCAGCAGAAGGACAGGGGGCAACACCGGGGAGCTGTTTTTT
TRBV9,TRBJ1-6,once,-,CASSVAPF,TGTGCCAGCAGCGTAGCTCCCTTT
TRBV25-1,TRBJ2-5,-,-,CASSQRGRGPPRETQYF,TGTGCCAGCAGCCAAAGGGGACGGGGCCCTCCGAGGGAGACCCAGTACTTC
TRBV5-4,TRBJ2-7,many,-,CASSLQAGTYEQYF,TGTGCCAGCAGCTTGCAGGCCGGTACCTACGAGCAGTACTTC
TRBV5-1,TRBJ2-2,many,-,CASSLDGNTGELFF,TGTGCCAGCAGCTTAGACGGGAACACCGGGGAGCTGTTTTTT
TRBV24-1,TRBJ2-2,many,-,CATSETGTLTGELFF,TGTGCCACCAGTGAGACCGGGACACTTACCGGGGAGCTGTTTTTT
TRBV29-1,TRBJ2-7,-,-,CSVDGTWGYEQYF,TGCAGCGTTGACGGAACCTGGGGCTACGAGCAGTACTTC
TRBV7-8,TRBJ2-7,few,TRBD2,CASSRLAGETYEQYF,TGTGCCAGCAGTCGTCTAGCGGGAGAGACCTACGAGCAGTACTTC
TRBV10-3,TRBJ2-7,many,TRBD2,CAISSVSGAYEQYF,TGTGCCATCAGTTCAGTTAGCGGGGCCTACGAGCAGTACTTC
TRBV12-3/TRBV12-4,TRBJ2-2,-,-,CASSFGSQGRSAGELFF,TGTGCCAGCAGTTTCGGGTCGCAGGGTCGGTCGGCCGGGGAGCTGTTTTTT
TRBV10-3,TRBJ2-7,-,-,CASSQDWGLADTYEQYF,TGTGCCAGCAGCCAAGATTGGGGATTAGCAGATACCTACGAGCAGTACTTC
TRBV27,TRBJ2-7,-,TRBD1,CATRQGGNEQYF,TGTGCCACCAGACAGGGCGGAAACGAGCAGTACTTC
TRBV5-1,TRBJ2-5,many,-,CASSLAGRRYQETQYF,TGCGCCAGCAGCTTGGCGGGCAGGAGATACCAAGAGACCCAGTACTTC
TRBV7-8,TRBJ1-1,few,TRBD1,CASSQRGDRIAEAFF,TGCGCCAGCAGCCAGAGGGGGGACAGGATCGCTGAAGCTTTCTTT
TRBV30,TRBJ2-7,-,-,CAWSEPSYEQYF,TGTGCCTGGAGTGAGCCATCCTACGAGCAGTACTTC
TRBV19,TRBJ1-4,-,TRBD1,CAPRDRGEKLFF,TGTGCCCCACGGGACAGGGGTGAAAAACTGTTTTTT
TRBV7-3,TRBJ2-5,-,-,CASSYNGTRGRETQYF,TGTGCCAGCAGCTATAATGGGACTAGGGGGCGAGAGACCCAGTACTTC
TRBV27,TRBJ2-2,-,-,CASSFRGVNTGELFF,TGTGCCAGCAGTTTCCGGGGAGTGAACACCGGGGAGCTGTTTTTT
TRBV2,TRBJ2-2,-,-,CASSDEGGGNTGELFF,TGTGCCAGCAGTGATGAGGGGGGGGGCAACACCGGGGAGCTGTTTTTT
TRBV5-1,TRBJ2-7,many,-,CASSLEPRASYEQYF,TGCGCCAGCAGCTTGGAACCTAGGGCTTCCTACGAGCAGTACTTC
TRBV15,TRBJ1-1,-,-,CATSRAGAGRDTEAFF,TGTGCCACCAGCAGAGCCGGGGCAGGCCGGGACACTGAAGCTTTCTTT
TRBV2,TRBJ2-5,many,-,CAKSGTEETQYF,TGTGCCAAATCCGGGACGGAAGAGACCCAGTACTTC
TRBV7-9,TRBJ2-7,-,TRBD2,CASSQELLAGSSYEQYF,TGTGCCAGCAGCCAAGAGCTACTAGCGGGGAGCTCCTACGAGCAGTACTTC
TRBV12-3/TRBV12-4,TRBJ1-2,-,TRBD1,CASSRDRAKTF,TGTGCCAGCAGTAGGGACAGGGCGAAAACCTTC
TRBV7-9,TRBJ2-7,-,TRBD1,CASSQTGGRSSYEQYF,TGCGCCAGCAGCCAGACAGGGGGACGCAGCTCCTACGAGCAGTACTTC
TRBV10-3,TRBJ2-7,-,-,CAMSASSGVRCSYEQYF,TGTGCCATGAGTGCTAGCTCAGGGGTACGATGCTCCTACGAGCAGTACTTC
TRBV6-1,TRBJ2-5,-,-,CASSELRSYQETQYF,TGTGCCAGCAGTGAATTAAGGAGCTATCAAGAGACCCAGTACTTC
TRBV2,TRBJ2-7,many,-,CASSSRGLASSYEQYF,TGTGCCAGCAGCAGCCGGGGACTCGCTAGCTCCTACGAGCAGTACTTC
TRBV2,TRBJ2-7,many,-,CASRSGTYEQYF,TGTGCCAGCAGAAGTGGGACCTACGAGCAGTACTTC
TRBV25-1,TRBJ1-1,-,-,CASLGFRNTEAFF,TGTGCCAGCTTGGGTTTCAGGAACACTGAAGCTTTCTTT
TRBV7-2,TRBJ2-5,many,TRBD2,CASSGTSGGEETQYF,TGTGCCAGCAGCGGGACTAGCGGGGGGGAAGAGACCCAGTACTTC